The 2 T cell receptor beta chains presented below share a single source sample, sequenced in a study of blood T cell repertoires in COVID-19. Some clones are missing from TCRdb's copy, which holds only in-frame ones; the method was immunoSEQ multiplex PCR. The profile covers 200,000 to 250,000 clones, with 65% to 90% appearing a single time and roughly 3.8% taken by the ten largest. Sequencing used PBMCs or T cells enriched from blood (not recorded which). These receptor sequences come from a woman aged 40 to 50 with acute COVID-19.

This chain links TRBV28 with TRBJ1-2, with 7 bases that match TRBD1. Germline trimming cut 5 bases from V and 0 bases from J; bases unmatched to any gene: 3. CDR3 length: 14 amino acids. CDR1 and CDR2 from the germline V gene are MDHEN and SYDVKM. In nucleotides, the CDR3 is TGTGCCAGCAGTCCCGGGACAGCTAACTATGGCTACACCTTC. This gives the protein CASSPGTANYGYTF.

This chain joins TRBV19 and TRBJ1-2, with 10 nucleotides matching TRBD1. Trimming cost V 6 bases and J 5 bases; bases outside gene matches: 9. The CDR3 spans 15 residues. CDR1 and CDR2 from the germline V gene are LNHDA and SQIVND (reference sequence). CDR3: CASRGTGVRNYGYTF. The CDR3, as DNA: TGTGCCAGTAGAGGGACAGGGGTGCGGAATTATGGCTACACCTTC.